These T cell receptor beta chains were read from a single sample in a study of blood T cell repertoires in COVID-19. The method was immunoSEQ multiplex PCR; TCRdb's version includes in-frame clones alone and lacks a portion of them. The sample includes about 220,000 clones, roughly 84% seen only once; the top ten take approximately 6.8%. The sequenced sample was PBMCs or T cells enriched from blood (not recorded which). These receptors were collected from a middle-aged woman who had recovered from COVID-19. Both conserved end residues are part of each CDR3. The D gene is left open where the match is weak. Not all rows give a size; the values are once, few, many and, for expanded clones, a class.

cdr3_aa,cdr3_nt,j_call,d_call,clone_size,v_call
CASSQDGTSGSIAQYF,TGTGCCAGCAGCCAAGACGGGACTAGCGGGAGTATCGCGCAGTATTTT,TRBJ2-3,TRBD2,once,TRBV4-2
CASSSGTSGETQYF,TGTGCCAGCAGCTCTGGGACTAGCGGAGAGACCCAGTACTTC,TRBJ2-5,TRBD2,-,TRBV11-2
CASSSTGGAAKNIQYF,TGTGCCAGCAGTTCTACAGGGGGCGCAGCCAAAAACATTCAGTACTTC,TRBJ2-4,TRBD1,few,TRBV2
CASSQATVSNTEAFF,TGCGCCAGCAGCCAAGCAACAGTCTCGAACACTGAAGCTTTCTTT,TRBJ1-1,-,-,TRBV4-3
CASSFGTVRTDTQYF,TGTGCCAGCAGTTTTGGGACAGTCCGGACAGATACGCAGTATTTT,TRBJ2-3,TRBD1,-,TRBV28
CASSLVSTSGYNEQFF,TGTGCCAGCAGCTTAGTTTCGACTAGCGGCTACAATGAGCAGTTCTTC,TRBJ2-1,TRBD2,-,TRBV5-6
CASSDPGQHQETQYF,TGTGCCAGCAGTGACCCGGGACAGCACCAAGAGACCCAGTACTTC,TRBJ2-5,TRBD1,-,TRBV25-1
CASSPRWGRENHEQYF,TGTGCCAGCAGTCCAAGATGGGGGCGGGAGAACCACGAGCAGTACTTC,TRBJ2-7,-,few,TRBV4-2
CAWRGPTFHGYTF,TGTGCCTGGAGGGGGCCAACTTTCCATGGCTACACCTTC,TRBJ1-2,-,-,TRBV30
CATSARQYSHGYTF,TGTGCCACCAGTGCCAGACAGTATTCGCATGGCTACACCTTC,TRBJ1-2,-,-,TRBV24-1
CASSPRQTLLTDTQYF,TGCGCCAGCAGCCCCCGACAGACCCTTCTCACAGATACGCAGTATTTT,TRBJ2-3,-,-,TRBV5-1
CASSRDSLFNQPQHF,TGTGCCAGCTCAAGGGACAGTCTATTCAATCAGCCCCAGCATTTT,TRBJ1-5,TRBD1,-,TRBV18
CASSWASAYNEQFF,TGTGCCAGCAGCTGGGCTAGCGCGTACAATGAGCAGTTCTTC,TRBJ2-1,-,-,TRBV7-8
CAWSAGTVSNSPLHF,TGTGCCTGGAGCGCAGGGACAGTCTCTAATTCACCCCTCCACTTT,TRBJ1-6,TRBD1,once,TRBV30
CASKPTTSTDTQYF,TGTGCCAGTAAACCGACAACTAGCACAGATACGCAGTATTTT,TRBJ2-3,-,-,TRBV19
CASSLSLDLGHDTQYF,TGTGCCAGCAGCTTAAGCCTCGACTTGGGACATGATACGCAGTATTTT,TRBJ2-3,-,-,TRBV7-6
CASSQYPLVETQYF,TGTGCCAGCAGCCAATACCCCTTAGTAGAGACCCAGTACTTC,TRBJ2-5,-,-,TRBV3-1/TRBV3-2
CASSSRQGVQPQHF,TGTGCCAGCAGCAGTCGACAGGGGGTTCAGCCCCAGCATTTT,TRBJ1-5,TRBD1,once,TRBV27
CAIMSRQGALNEQFF,TGTGCCATCATGAGCCGACAGGGGGCGCTTAATGAGCAGTTCTTC,TRBJ2-1,TRBD1,-,TRBV10-3
CASSFTQGGNSPLHF,TGTGCCAGCAGCTTCACCCAGGGTGGCAATTCACCCCTCCACTTT,TRBJ1-6,-,-,TRBV27
CASASIAGVNEQFF,TGTGCTAGTGCCTCCATCGCCGGAGTCAATGAGCAGTTCTTC,TRBJ2-1,-,once,TRBV12-5
CASSESRTGEDGYTF,TGTGCCAGCAGTGAAAGTAGGACAGGGGAAGACGGCTACACCTTC,TRBJ1-2,TRBD1,few,TRBV2
CASSQGVGNTEAFF,TGTGCCAGCAGCCAAGGAGTCGGGAACACTGAAGCTTTCTTT,TRBJ1-1,-,-,TRBV3-1/TRBV3-2
CASSSVPGQGFEMGTDTQYF,TGTGCCAGCAGCTCTGTACCGGGACAGGGATTCGAAATGGGCACAGATACGCAGTATTTT,TRBJ2-3,TRBD1,once,TRBV13
CASSDVVKAGGEAFF,TGTGCCAGCAGCGACGTAGTCAAGGCAGGGGGTGAAGCTTTCTTT,TRBJ1-1,TRBD1,-,TRBV6-6
CASRLQGYNQPQHF,TGTGCCAGTAGATTACAGGGTTACAATCAGCCCCAGCATTTT,TRBJ1-5,-,once,TRBV19
CASSEAGGGADTQYF,TGTGCCAGCAGTGAGGCGGGAGGGGGCGCAGATACGCAGTATTTT,TRBJ2-3,TRBD2,-,TRBV6-4
CASSSDSNEKLFF,TGTGCCAGCAGTTCCGACAGTAATGAAAAACTGTTTTTT,TRBJ1-4,-,-,TRBV2
CASSLPYRGAFYGYTF,TGTGCCAGCAGCTTACCGTACAGGGGGGCATTCTATGGCTACACCTTC,TRBJ1-2,TRBD1,few,TRBV11-2
CASNLRAYSYNEQFF,TGTGCCAGCAACCTCAGGGCCTACTCCTACAATGAGCAGTTCTTC,TRBJ2-1,-,-,TRBV6-5
CATKREGMSYNEQFF,TGTGCCACGAAGCGGGAGGGGATGTCCTACAATGAGCAGTTCTTC,TRBJ2-1,TRBD2,-,TRBV6-5
CASSQDTTSRSYNEQFF,TGCGCCAGCAGCCAAGATACAACTAGCCGCTCCTACAATGAGCAGTTCTTC,TRBJ2-1,-,-,TRBV4-3
CASSKEAGGPGDTQYF,TGTGCCAGCAGCAAAGAGGCGGGAGGGCCAGGAGATACGCAGTATTTT,TRBJ2-3,-,-,TRBV21-1
CASSPPGLHEQFF,TGTGCCAGCAGCCCGCCGGGACTCCATGAGCAGTTCTTC,TRBJ2-1,-,-,TRBV16
CASRTTGTGGFGELFF,TGTGCCAGCAGGACAACCGGGACAGGGGGCTTCGGGGAGCTGTTTTTT,TRBJ2-2,TRBD1,-,TRBV28
CASSQVYGQGATNTGELFF,TGTGCCAGCAGCCAAGTCTACGGACAGGGGGCGACGAACACCGGGGAGCTGTTTTTT,TRBJ2-2,TRBD1,-,TRBV3-1/TRBV3-2
CASSLTGDGGYTF,TGTGCCAGCAGTTTGACAGGGGACGGTGGCTACACCTTC,TRBJ1-2,TRBD1,-,TRBV6-5
CASSITRSEQYF,TGTGCCAGCAGTATAACTAGGAGCGAGCAGTACTTC,TRBJ2-7,-,-,TRBV6-2/TRBV6-3
CASSYTVPTNEKLFF,TGTGCCAGCAGTTACACGGTCCCAACTAATGAAAAACTGTTTTTT,TRBJ1-4,-,-,TRBV6-5
CASSSSSNQPQHF,TGTGCCAGCAGTTCTAGTAGCAATCAGCCCCAGCATTTT,TRBJ1-5,-,-,TRBV12-3/TRBV12-4
CASSYGTRLQETQYF,TGTGCCAGCAGTTACGGGACTAGGCTCCAAGAGACCCAGTACTTC,TRBJ2-5,TRBD2,-,TRBV6-5
CSASKEGHGTGELFF,TGCAGTGCTAGTAAGGAGGGGCACGGCACCGGGGAGCTGTTTTTT,TRBJ2-2,-,many,TRBV20-1
CAISSRTGLNTEAFF,TGTGCCATCAGCTCGAGGACAGGGTTGAACACTGAAGCTTTCTTT,TRBJ1-1,TRBD1,-,TRBV10-3
CASGSSGSYNEQFF,TGTGCCAGCGGGTCTAGCGGCTCCTACAATGAGCAGTTCTTC,TRBJ2-1,TRBD2,once,TRBV7-6
CASSQVRAGGSTDTQYF,TGTGCCAGCAGCCAAGTGCGGGCGGGAGGCAGCACAGATACGCAGTATTTT,TRBJ2-3,TRBD2,-,TRBV4-2
CASSQDNSGLAGGRPGANVLTF,TGTGCCAGCAGCCAAGATAATTCGGGACTAGCGGGAGGCCGGCCTGGGGCCAACGTCCTGACTTTC,TRBJ2-6,TRBD2,-,TRBV3-1/TRBV3-2
CASSSPSSGSNTGELFF,TGTGCCAGCAGCTCGCCCTCTAGCGGGAGCAACACCGGGGAGCTGTTTTTT,TRBJ2-2,TRBD2,-,TRBV5-4
CASSFRETEETQYF,TGTGCCAGCAGCTTCCGGGAGACGGAAGAGACCCAGTACTTC,TRBJ2-5,-,-,TRBV7-9
CAWSVQVGLYGYTF,TGTGCCTGGAGTGTACAGGTGGGGTTATATGGCTACACCTTC,TRBJ1-2,-,-,TRBV30
CASTDGLAGGETQYF,TGTGCCAGCACCGATGGACTAGCGGGAGGAGAGACCCAGTACTTC,TRBJ2-5,TRBD2,medium-sized,TRBV6-5
CASSLVGDASYEQYF,TGTGCCAGCAGCTTGGTAGGGGATGCTTCCTACGAGCAGTACTTC,TRBJ2-7,-,-,TRBV5-4
CASSLRRGSYNEQFF,TGCGCCAGCAGCTTGCGGCGCGGATCCTACAATGAGCAGTTCTTC,TRBJ2-1,-,-,TRBV5-1
CATSRALYEQYF,TGTGCCACCAGCAGAGCCCTCTACGAGCAGTACTTC,TRBJ2-7,-,-,TRBV15
CASSWDSYATNEKLFF,TGTGCCAGCAGTTGGGACAGCTACGCAACTAATGAAAAACTGTTTTTT,TRBJ1-4,TRBD1,-,TRBV28
CASSRRPLAPSTDTQYF,TGTGCCAGCAGCCGCCGACCCCTAGCGCCCAGCACAGATACGCAGTATTTT,TRBJ2-3,-,-,TRBV3-1/TRBV3-2
CASSVGGGTYNEQFF,TGTGCCAGCAGCGTAGGTGGGGGCACCTACAATGAGCAGTTCTTC,TRBJ2-1,-,-,TRBV9
CASSEIRGATNEKLFF,TGTGCCAGCAGTGAAATCAGGGGGGCAACTAATGAAAAACTGTTTTTT,TRBJ1-4,TRBD1,-,TRBV2